The clone carrying this T cell receptor beta chain was seen once. The antigen is not known. This entry belongs to a study of cytomegalovirus exposure and HLA in healthy donors. Study summary: Approximately 83 million unique TCRs from HLA-typed donors were held in an early data release.

Use of 60 Vbeta and 13 Jbeta primers characterized the PCR. Authors' methods: Tens of millions of unique TCR beta chains, roughly 11 million shared, were counted in a later analysis. Produced via immunoSEQ multiplex PCR; TCRdb's table is partial and in-frame only. Clone size and V and J calls were adopted from that table, with D and trimming inferred from the DNA. The profile covers about 160,000 clones, with roughly 83% appearing a single time and more than 1.5% taken by the ten largest. Study-wide points: An ancestry cluster, one associated with Asian ancestry, reportedly showed fewer N-insertions than the approximately 700-donor mean in a later analysis.

V gave up 2 bases and J gave up 0 bases, with 10 bases separating them. CDR3 length: 15 residues. Germline CDR1 MNHEY, CDR2 SVGAGI. Input material: PBMCs. This receptor was obtained from a woman under 30 in good health and CMV-seronegative. The chain recombines TRBV6-5 with TRBJ1-1; D is perhaps TRBD1 (6 bases). The CDR3 sequence: CASSYGNRVNTEAFF. The CDR3, as DNA: TGTGCCAGCAGTTACGGAAACAGGGTGAACACTGAAGCTTTCTTT.